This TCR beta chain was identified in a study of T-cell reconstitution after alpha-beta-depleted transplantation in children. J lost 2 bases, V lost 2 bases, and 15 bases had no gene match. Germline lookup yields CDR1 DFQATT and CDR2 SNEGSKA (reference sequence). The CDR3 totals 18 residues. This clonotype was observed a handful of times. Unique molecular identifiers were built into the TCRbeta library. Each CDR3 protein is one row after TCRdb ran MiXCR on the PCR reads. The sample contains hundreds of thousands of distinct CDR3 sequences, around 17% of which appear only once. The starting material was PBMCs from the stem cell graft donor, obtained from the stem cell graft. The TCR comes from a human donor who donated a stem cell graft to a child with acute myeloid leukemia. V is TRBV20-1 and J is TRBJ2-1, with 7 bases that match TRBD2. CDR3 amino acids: CSARTQEPTSLAYNEQFF. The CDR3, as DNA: TGCAGTGCTAGAACCCAAGAACCGACTAGCCTAGCCTACAATGAGCAGTTCTTC.